This T cell receptor (beta chain) stems from a study of T cell clonality in common variable immunodeficiency (dated by TCRdb to the mid-2010s). Results the study describes overall, beyond this receptor: CVID subjects shared fewer TCRbeta clones with each other than healthy controls did (p < 0.0001). Correlations between repertoire features and clinical complications were limited by patient heterogeneity within the CVID cohort. TCRbeta clonality was higher in CVID subjects than in healthy controls (t-test p = 0.018), and the increase was most characteristic of about a third of subjects. According to the authors, figuring out what caused the increased clonality in CVID would require sequencing the repertoires of T cell subpopulations. Despite equal DNA input, controls averaged approximately 74,000 unique sequences per sample versus about 30,000 in CVID samples. CVID TCRbeta sequences were reported to have fewer deletions and N-nucleotide insertions and to lack highly modified clones with 13 or more V deletions.

Remarks on this clone: Its specific antigen is unknown. With the read ending 3 residues before the CDR3 end, the germline J gene is used to fill in that end.

Diagnosis of CVID followed standard criteria, namely serum IgG, IgA and/or IgM below the normal range together with specific antibody deficiency. A total of roughly 45 subjects (approximately 15 female and roughly 30 male; age range roughly 9 to 64 years, mean age roughly 38) were included in the CVID group. Both CVID patients and healthy controls were predominantly of Caucasian heritage. All CVID subjects had received replacement immunoglobulin therapy for at least one year at the time of study participation. At the time of blood collection, no CVID subject was ill or was being treated with immunomodulatory or immunosuppressive medication. Heparinized peripheral whole blood samples of about 4.5 to 8.5 ml were obtained from each donor. Genomic DNA from adults with common variable immune deficiency (CVID) and from healthy adult controls was the source for sequencing TCRbeta CDR3 repertoires. Diluted blood was density-centrifuged over Hypaque 1077 or Ficoll-Paque to isolate peripheral blood mononuclear cells. Genomic DNA was obtained from unsorted mononuclear cells through either Qiagen column purification or a centrifugation-based method.

Taken from cysteine to phenylalanine, the CDR3 has 15 residues. The DNA covers only part of the CDR3, 36 bases in frame from base 1. Reading the germline V gene (reference sequence) gives CDR1 LNHDA and CDR2 SQIVND. For this chain, trimming is 5 bases at the V end and 0 bases at the J end, and the number of junction bases without a gene match is 3. For sequencing input, CVID and control samples contributed equivalent amounts of genomic DNA. For every sample, a 60 bp segment covering the rearranged TCRbeta CDR3 region was amplified and then sequenced. The immunoSEQ assay, a bias-corrected multiplex PCR combined with high-throughput sequencing, was used for TCRbeta amplification. Regarding the original processing steps: Every unique nucleotide sequence was considered a clone and was annotated with V, D and J genes, copy number and frequency. Sequences were labeled productive if in frame, and non-productive if out of frame or containing stop codons. As previously described, clonality was calculated on the basis of Shannon's entropy. Mean CDR3 Kyte-Doolittle hydropathy was derived from the predicted amino acid sequences of productive clones. Using the R hclust function, scaled V gene usage was clustered hierarchically with Manhattan distance and complete linkage. Sharing of clones by CDR3 amino acid sequence was evaluated by resampling 12 repertoires per group over 100 rounds. Repertoires were searched for approximately 70 published EBV-specific and a few hundred published CMV-specific TCRbeta sequences. Analysis left out a couple of CVID samples that produced under 10,000 sequences, so approximately 40 CVID repertoires remained. As stored in TCRdb, this immuneACCESS dataset retains in-frame rearrangements with V and J assigned. A fraction of the clones does not appear; measured against another copy, unresolved V genes explain less than half of the discrepancy, and the remainder lacks a known reason. The V and J calls and clone size come from that table; D and trimming were worked out from the DNA. The sample comprises about 42,000 clones, and every one was counted more than once. The ten most abundant clones make up about 6.3% of the sample.

This chain is built from TRBV19 and TRBJ2-3, with 9 bases in between that match TRBD2. This TCR was recovered from a human donor with common variable immunodeficiency. Source material: peripheral blood mononuclear cells. CDR3 DNA, as far as it was read: TGTGCCAGTAGTTTCACTAGCGGGAGCACAGATACG. It is translated as CASSFTSGSTDT. The whole CDR3 is CASSFTSGSTDTQYF. Outside the CDR3, residues come from the reference TRBV19 and TRBJ2-3 proteins, so the full variable domain is: DGGITQSPKYLFRKEGQNVTLSCEQNLNHDAMYWYRQDPGQGLRLIYYSQIVNDFQKGDIAEGYSVSREKKESFPLTVTSAQKNPTAFYLCASSFTSGSTDTQYFGPGTRLTVL.